This T cell receptor (beta chain) was identified in a study of CD8 T cells in ankylosing spondylitis. Whole-study findings and limits: Peripheral blood held disease-linked clones only at relatively low frequency, and these were CD8+. Both synovial fluid and blood in reactive arthritis had previously been reported to carry some motif variants. Significant enrichment of disease-linked clones was reported in matched ankylosing spondylitis synovial fluid. Ankylosing spondylitis blood appeared to carry a characteristic TCR beta motif of several highly homologous variants.

The CDR3 length is 15 residues. Unmatched junction bases numbered 6, after V lost 5 bases and J lost 2 bases. Germline lookup yields CDR1 SGHTA and CDR2 FQGNSA. This clonotype was picked up a small number of times. No antigen is known for it. Scientists made TCR beta libraries using quantitative 5'-RACE with molecular barcodes. TCRdb reprocessed the 5' RACE reads via MiXCR and lists one record per CDR3 protein. The sample holds some 840,000 distinct CDR3 sequences, 10% to 15% seen once. This chain joins TRBV7-2 and TRBJ2-3; 8 bases are shared with TRBD1. The sequence was collected from a male donor with ankylosing spondylitis. Material: blood, either unsorted or a sorted T cell fraction (not recorded which). This chain's CDR3 is CASSTDREFTDTQYF. The CDR3 DNA sequence: TGTGCCAGCAGCACGGACAGGGAATTCACAGATACGCAGTATTTT.